This T cell receptor beta chain appears in the sequencing data of a study of PD-L1 blockade in urothelial cancer. Study summary: Blood drawn 3 weeks (second dose) and 6 weeks after treatment start was analyzed. General study findings and limits: Enhanced expansion of tumor-associated blood clones at 3 weeks characterized durable-benefit patients.

The CDR3 length is 16 residues. The V and J ends lost 4 bases and 7 bases, in that order; junction bases with no gene match: 12. Germline assignment: CDR1 SGDLS and CDR2 YYNGEE. Synthetically made TCR analog templates were put into each PCR as spikes. Sequencing was performed with immunoSEQ multiplex PCR; in TCRdb, only in-frame clones are kept and a portion is missing. In the table there are 80,000 to 100,000 clones, around 76% of which are singletons. As regards this clone: Its matching antigen is unknown.

It was locally advanced or metastatic urothelial carcinoma that patients had. Sample: PBMCs, taken around atezolizumab (anti-PD-L1) treatment. The rearrangement links TRBV9 to TRBJ2-2, with 8 nucleotides matching TRBD2. The sequence came from an older man with urothelial cancer. In DNA, the CDR3 is TGTGCCAGCAGCCGAGCGGGAGAAGGGTATATCGGGGAGCTGTTTTTT. Protein: CASSRAGEGYIGELFF.